The 11 T cell receptor beta chains in this list originate from one sample, sequenced in a study of vaccination and CD4 T cells after COVID-19. The treatment denotes: roughly 10-day PBMC culture with coronavirus spike peptide pools or control peptides (ViraFEST assay). Their target antigens are unknown. The Oncomine TCR Beta short-read assay sequenced DNA from cultured CD4+ T cells. Using its own MiXCR run on the PCR reads, TCRdb lists one record per CDR3 protein. The sample has roughly 20,000 distinct CDR3 sequences, around 56% seen once. The source material was CD4+ T cells from blood, cultured in vitro. The receptors here all came from a human donor who had recovered from COVID-19.

The rearrangement uses TRBV6-4 and TRBJ2-3; 9 nucleotides match TRBD2. V lost 3 bases and J lost 4; bases outside the gene matches: 8. Germline V gene sequence: CDR1 MRHNA, CDR2 SNTAGT. This CDR3 contains 16 residues. CDR3 sequence (DNA): TGTGCCAGCAGTGATGAGGCGGGAGGGCGTCCAGATACGCAGTATTTT. This gives the protein CASSDEAGGRPDTQYF.

By share, this clonotype ranks as medium-sized. The chain links TRBV27 to TRBJ2-4; 8 bases match TRBD2. J was trimmed by 6 bases and V by 6 bases; bases with no gene match: 7. The CDR3 is 14 residues long. In germline, CDR1 is MNHEY, CDR2 SMNVEV (reference sequence). Written as DNA, the CDR3 is TGTGCCAGCAGCCCAGCGGGAGCGGGAAACATTCAGTACTTC. This codes for CASSPAGAGNIQYF.

The sample holds a few counts of this clonotype. J is TRBJ2-5 and V is TRBV19, with no clear D. The CDR3 totals 13 residues. V lost 3 bases to trimming and J lost 3 bases, with 8 bases between them. Per the germline V gene, CDR1 is LNHDA and CDR2 is SQIVND (reference sequence). The CDR3 coding sequence is TGTGCCAGTAGTATTGGTCAGGAAGAGACCCAGTACTTC. It encodes CASSIGQEETQYF.

This chain uses TRBV6-4 with TRBJ2-3, with a weak D call TRBD1 (6 bases). The CDR3 has 15 residues. Germline V gene sequence: CDR1 MRHNA, CDR2 SNTAGT. Trimming removed 3 bases at V and 9 bases at J, with 19 bases between. DNA for the CDR3: TGTGCCAGCAGTGAGTCCTTCGGCAGGGGCCAGACGCAGTATTTT. Encoded protein: CASSESFGRGQTQYF.

The V gene is TRBV7-2, the J gene TRBJ2-5; 8 bases fit TRBD2. The trim removed 2 bases at V and 2 bases at J, leaving 10 bases unmatched. Germline assignment: CDR1 SGHTA and CDR2 FQGNSA. This CDR3 contains 17 residues. CDR3 coding DNA: TGTGCCAGCAGCTTACCTCTCGCCGCGGGAGGACAAGAGACCCAGTACTTC. The encoded protein is CASSLPLAAGGQETQYF.

There are a few counts of this clonotype. The gene calls are TRBV27 and TRBJ1-1, with D maybe TRBD1 (6 bases). Germline values: CDR1 MNHEY, CDR2 SMNVEV (reference sequence). This CDR3 spans 14 amino acids. Trimming took off 8 bases at V and 3 bases at J, with 16 bases between the two ends. The CDR3 bases are TGTGCCAGCTTCGCGGTGTGGGGGCACACTGAAGCTTTCTTT. Protein: CASFAVWGHTEAFF.

The J gene is TRBJ2-5, the V gene TRBV10-2, with 9 bases matching TRBD2. Unmatched junction bases numbered 10, after V lost 10 bases and J lost 1 base. This CDR3 is built from 15 residues. The germline V gene encodes CDR1 WSHSY and CDR2 SAAADI. This CDR3 is CAIARAGGPQETQYF. CDR3 coding DNA: TGCGCCATTGCCAGGGCGGGAGGGCCCCAAGAGACCCAGTACTTC.

This sequence joins TRBV19 and TRBJ1-5, with D unresolved. Germline-derived CDR1 and CDR2 are LNHDA and SQIVND (reference sequence). The V and J ends lost 2 bases and 5 bases respectively, with 7 bases between them. The CDR3 is 13 amino acids. The CDR3 region is CASSIKIDQPQHF. For the CDR3, the DNA is TGTGCCAGTAGTATAAAGATTGATCAGCCCCAGCATTTT. Based on the CDR3 plus reference TRBV19 and TRBJ1-5, the full variable domain is DGGITQSPKYLFRKEGQNVTLSCEQNLNHDAMYWYRQDPGQGLRLIYYSQIVNDFQKGDIAEGYSVSREKKESFPLTVTSAQKNPTAFYLCASSIKIDQPQHFGDGTRLSIL.

This clonotype has a handful of counts. J is TRBJ2-3 and V is TRBV27; 8 nucleotides agree with TRBD2. Looked up from germline, CDR1 is MNHEY and CDR2 is SMNVEV (reference sequence). The junction had 7 bases not matched to a gene; V was cut back by 2 bases and J by 6 bases. This CDR3 comprises 15 residues. The CDR3 here is CASSLNPAGVDTQYF. DNA for the CDR3: TGTGCCAGCAGTTTAAATCCAGCGGGGGTGGATACGCAGTATTTT.

The chain carries TRBV20-1 and TRBJ2-7; a weak D match, TRBD2 (6 bases). The CDR3 runs 12 residues. Germline V lookup: CDR1 DFQATT, CDR2 SNEGSKA (reference sequence). Trimming took off 0 bases at V and 7 bases at J, with 10 bases between the two ends. Here the CDR3 DNA reads TGCAGTGCTAGAGATGGACGGGGGGAGCAGTACTTC. The encoded protein is CSARDGRGEQYF.

J is TRBJ2-1 and V is TRBV5-4; D gene ambiguous. V was clipped by 1 base and J by 0 bases, with 11 bases between them. The V gene's germline CDR1 is SGHNT and CDR2 YYREEE (reference sequence). CDR3 length: 16 amino acids. The CDR3 protein is CASSLNPVSSYNEQFF. The CDR3 DNA reads TGTGCCAGCAGCTTGAATCCGGTGAGCTCCTACAATGAGCAGTTCTTC. The complete variable domain, with remaining parts taken from reference TRBV5-4 and TRBJ2-1, reads ETGVTQSPTHLIKTRGQQVTLRCSSQSGHNTVSWYQQALGQGPQFIFQYYREEENGRGNFPPRFSGLQFPNYSSELNVNALELDDSALYLCASSLNPVSSYNEQFFGPGTRLTVL.